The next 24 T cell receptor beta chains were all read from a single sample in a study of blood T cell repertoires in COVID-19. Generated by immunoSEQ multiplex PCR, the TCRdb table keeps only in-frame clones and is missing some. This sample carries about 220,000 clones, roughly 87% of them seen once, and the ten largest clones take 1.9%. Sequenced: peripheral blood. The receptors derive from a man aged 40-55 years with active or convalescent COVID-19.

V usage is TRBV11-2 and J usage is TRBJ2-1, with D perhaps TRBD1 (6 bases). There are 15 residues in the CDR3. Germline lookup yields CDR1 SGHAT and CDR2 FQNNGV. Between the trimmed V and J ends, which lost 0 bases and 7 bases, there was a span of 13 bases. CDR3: CASSLDRGWGNEQFF. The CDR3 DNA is TGTGCCAGCAGCTTAGACAGGGGATGGGGGAATGAGCAGTTCTTC.

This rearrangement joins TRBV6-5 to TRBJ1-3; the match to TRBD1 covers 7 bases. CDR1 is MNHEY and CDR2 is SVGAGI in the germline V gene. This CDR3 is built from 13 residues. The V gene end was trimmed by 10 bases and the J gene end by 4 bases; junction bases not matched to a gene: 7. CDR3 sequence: CAIQGGRGNTIYF. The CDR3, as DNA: TGTGCCATCCAAGGGGGCAGGGGAAACACCATATATTTT.

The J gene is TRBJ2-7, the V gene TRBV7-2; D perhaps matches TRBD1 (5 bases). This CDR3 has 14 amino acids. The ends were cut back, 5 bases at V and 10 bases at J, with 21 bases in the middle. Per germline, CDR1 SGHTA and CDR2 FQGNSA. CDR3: CASSPRYTAGFQYF. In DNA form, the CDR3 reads TGTGCCAGCAGCCCGCGATACACTGCAGGGTTTCAGTACTTC.

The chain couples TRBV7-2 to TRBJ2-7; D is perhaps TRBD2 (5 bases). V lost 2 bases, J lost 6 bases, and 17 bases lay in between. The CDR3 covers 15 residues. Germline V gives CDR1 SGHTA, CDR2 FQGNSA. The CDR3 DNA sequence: TGTGCCAGCAGCTTAATGGCGGGTGGGTTATCCGAGCAGTACTTC. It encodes CASSLMAGGLSEQYF.

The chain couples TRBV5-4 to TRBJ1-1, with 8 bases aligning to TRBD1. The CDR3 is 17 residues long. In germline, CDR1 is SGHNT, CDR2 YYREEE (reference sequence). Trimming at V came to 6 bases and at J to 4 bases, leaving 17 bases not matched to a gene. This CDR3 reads CASTSRSGGIDSTEAFF. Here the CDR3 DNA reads TGTGCCAGCACATCCCGGTCAGGGGGCATAGATAGCACTGAAGCTTTCTTT.

This chain's CDR3 is CASSRGFSSGGDGELFF. In DNA, the CDR3 is TGTGCCAGCAGCCGGGGCTTTTCTAGCGGGGGCGACGGGGAGCTGTTTTTT. The V gene is TRBV7-9, the J gene TRBJ2-2, with 10 bases lining up with TRBD2. The junction had 13 bases not matched to a gene; V was cut back by 5 bases and J by 7 bases. This CDR3 comprises 17 residues. CDR1 and CDR2 from the germline V gene are SEHNR and FQNEAQ (reference sequence).

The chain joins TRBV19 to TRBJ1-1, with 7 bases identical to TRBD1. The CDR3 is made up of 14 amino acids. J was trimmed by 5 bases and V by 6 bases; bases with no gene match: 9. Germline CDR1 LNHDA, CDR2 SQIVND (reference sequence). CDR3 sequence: CASRSTGSPTEAFF. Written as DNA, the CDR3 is TGTGCCAGTAGATCGACAGGGTCTCCGACTGAAGCTTTCTTT.

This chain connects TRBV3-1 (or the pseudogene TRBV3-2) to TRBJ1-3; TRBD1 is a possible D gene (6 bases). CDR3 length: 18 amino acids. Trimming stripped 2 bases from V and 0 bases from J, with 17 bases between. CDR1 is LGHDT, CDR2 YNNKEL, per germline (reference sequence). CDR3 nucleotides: TGTGCCAGCAGCCAAAGGGGGAACCGCCCAGGCTCTGGAAACACCATATATTTT. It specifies CASSQRGNRPGSGNTIYF.

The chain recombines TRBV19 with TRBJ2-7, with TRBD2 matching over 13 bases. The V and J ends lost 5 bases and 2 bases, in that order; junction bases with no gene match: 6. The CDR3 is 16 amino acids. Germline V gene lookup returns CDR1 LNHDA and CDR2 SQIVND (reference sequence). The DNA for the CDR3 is TGTGCCAGTAGTCCTTGGACTAGCGGGGGAGCCTACGAGCAGTACTTC. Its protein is CASSPWTSGGAYEQYF.

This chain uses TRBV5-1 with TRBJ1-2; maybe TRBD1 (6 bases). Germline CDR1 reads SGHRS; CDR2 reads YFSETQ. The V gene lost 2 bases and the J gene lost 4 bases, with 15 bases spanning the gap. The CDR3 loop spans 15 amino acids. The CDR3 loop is CASSFGGQPLYGYTF. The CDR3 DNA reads TGCGCCAGCAGCTTTGGAGGACAGCCCCTCTATGGCTACACCTTC.

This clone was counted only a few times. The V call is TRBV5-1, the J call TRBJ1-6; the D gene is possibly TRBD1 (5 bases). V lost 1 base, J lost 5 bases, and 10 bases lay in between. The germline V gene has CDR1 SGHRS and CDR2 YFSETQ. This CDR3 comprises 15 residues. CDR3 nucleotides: TGCGCCAGCAGCTTGTCGGCAGGGAATAATTCACCCCTCCACTTT. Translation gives CASSLSAGNNSPLHF.

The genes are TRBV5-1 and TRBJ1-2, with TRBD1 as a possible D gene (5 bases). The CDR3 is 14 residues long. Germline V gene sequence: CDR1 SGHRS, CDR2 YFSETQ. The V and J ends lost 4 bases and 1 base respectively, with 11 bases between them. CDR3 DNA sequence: TGCGCCAGCAGCCTGGACACCAATAACTATGGCTACACCTTC. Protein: CASSLDTNNYGYTF.

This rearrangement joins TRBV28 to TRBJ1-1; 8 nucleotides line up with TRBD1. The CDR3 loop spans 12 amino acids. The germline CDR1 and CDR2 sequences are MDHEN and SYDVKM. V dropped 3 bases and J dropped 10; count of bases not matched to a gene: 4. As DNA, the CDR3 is TGTGCCAGCAGTTTCTCGACAGGGGTAGCTTTCTTT. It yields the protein CASSFSTGVAFF.

The CDR3 nucleotides read TGTGCCAGCAGTTACATGACAGGGCCCTACGAGCAGTACTTC. Translated: CASSYMTGPYEQYF. This sequence joins TRBV6-5 and TRBJ2-7; 7 bases match TRBD1. J lost 2 bases, V lost 2 bases, and 3 bases had no gene match. Per germline, CDR1 MNHEY and CDR2 SVGAGI. The CDR3 covers 14 residues.

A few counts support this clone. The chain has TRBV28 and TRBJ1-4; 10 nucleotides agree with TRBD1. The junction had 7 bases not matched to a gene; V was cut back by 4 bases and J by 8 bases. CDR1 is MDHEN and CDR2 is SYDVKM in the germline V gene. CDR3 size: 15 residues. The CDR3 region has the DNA TGTGCCAGCAGTTCTCCGGACAGGGGGGGAGAAAAACTGTTTTTT. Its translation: CASSSPDRGGEKLFF.

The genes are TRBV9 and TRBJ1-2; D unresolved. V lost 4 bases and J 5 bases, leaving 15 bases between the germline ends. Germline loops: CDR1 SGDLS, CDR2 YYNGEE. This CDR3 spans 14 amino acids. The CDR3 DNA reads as TGTGCCAGCAGCCCCGACGGACGAGGGTATGGCTACACCTTC. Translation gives CASSPDGRGYGYTF.

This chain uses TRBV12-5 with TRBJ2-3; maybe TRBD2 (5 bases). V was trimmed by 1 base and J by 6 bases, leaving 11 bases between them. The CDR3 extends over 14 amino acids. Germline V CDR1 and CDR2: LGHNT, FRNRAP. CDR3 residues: CASGLDAGYDTQYF. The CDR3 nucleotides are TGTGCTAGTGGTTTGGACGCGGGCTATGATACGCAGTATTTT.

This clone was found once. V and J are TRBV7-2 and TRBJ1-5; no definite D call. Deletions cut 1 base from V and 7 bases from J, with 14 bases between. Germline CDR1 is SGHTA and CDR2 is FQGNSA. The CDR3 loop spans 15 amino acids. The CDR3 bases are TGTGCCAGCAGCTTAGATCGGTACCCCCGGCAGCCCCAGCATTTT. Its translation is CASSLDRYPRQPQHF.

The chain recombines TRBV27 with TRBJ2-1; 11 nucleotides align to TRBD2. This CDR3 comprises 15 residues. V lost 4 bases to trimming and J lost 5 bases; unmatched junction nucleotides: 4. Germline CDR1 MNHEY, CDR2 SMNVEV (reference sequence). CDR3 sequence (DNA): TGTGCCAGCAGTTCACTAGCGGGAGTCCACAATGAGCAGTTCTTC. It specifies CASSSLAGVHNEQFF.

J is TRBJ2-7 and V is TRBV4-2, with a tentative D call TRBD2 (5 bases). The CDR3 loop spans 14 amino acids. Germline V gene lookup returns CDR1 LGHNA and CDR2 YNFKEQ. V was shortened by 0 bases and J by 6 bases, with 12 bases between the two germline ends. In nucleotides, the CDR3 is TGTGCCAGCAGCCAAGAACGAGAGCGGCCCGAGCAGTACTTC. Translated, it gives CASSQERERPEQYF.

The chain's CDR3 is CASSLAGGWGQPQHF. The DNA of the CDR3 is TGTGCCAGCAGCTTAGCAGGGGGCTGGGGTCAGCCCCAGCATTTT. The chain has TRBV7-2 and TRBJ1-5, with 7 bases lining up with TRBD1. V was pared by 0 bases and J by 6 bases, with 5 bases of the junction left unmatched. The CDR3 sequence is 15 residues long. CDR1 SGHTA and CDR2 FQGNSA come from the germline V gene.

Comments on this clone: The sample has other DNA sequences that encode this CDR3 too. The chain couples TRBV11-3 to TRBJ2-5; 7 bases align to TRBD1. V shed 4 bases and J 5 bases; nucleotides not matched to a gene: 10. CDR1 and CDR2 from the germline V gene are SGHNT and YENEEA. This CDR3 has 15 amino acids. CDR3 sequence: CASSYRGVGGETQYF. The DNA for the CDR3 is TGTGCCAGCAGCTACAGGGGAGTAGGTGGGGAGACCCAGTACTTC.

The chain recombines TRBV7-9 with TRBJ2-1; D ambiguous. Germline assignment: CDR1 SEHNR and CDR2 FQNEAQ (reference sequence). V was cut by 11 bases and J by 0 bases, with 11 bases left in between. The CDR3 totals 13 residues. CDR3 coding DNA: TGTGCCGGTCACTTTAGCTCCTACAATGAGCAGTTCTTC. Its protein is CAGHFSSYNEQFF.

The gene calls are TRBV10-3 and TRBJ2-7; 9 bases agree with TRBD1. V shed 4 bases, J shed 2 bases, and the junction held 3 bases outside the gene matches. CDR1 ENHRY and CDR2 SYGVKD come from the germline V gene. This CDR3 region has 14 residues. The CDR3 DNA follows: TGTGCCATCAGTGCGACAGGGGGTACCTACGAGCAGTACTTC. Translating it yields CAISATGGTYEQYF.